A selection of T cell receptor beta chains follows, all from one sample in a study of OX40 agonist ivuxolimab in advanced cancers. Libraries were prepared by immunoSEQ multiplex PCR; TCRdb keeps only in-frame clonotypes and omits some of them. Of about 95,000 clones listed, 70% to 85% were seen once; the top ten hold about 3.8%. The sequencing here drew on CD4+ or CD8+ T cells sorted from blood, taken in a trial of the OX40 agonist ivuxolimab. These receptors all stem from an adult with an advanced solid tumor such as melanoma, head and neck, liver or kidney cancer. Each CDR3 is given with its conserved first and last residue. A D gene is named only where the DNA matches it firmly. Clone size appears in some rows only: once, few, many, or a class for an expanded clone.

>13|.|TRBD1|TRBJ2-7|TRBV30
TGTGCCTGGAGTGCGACAGGGGGGGACGAGCAGTACTTC
CAWSATGGDEQYF
>12|.|.|TRBJ2-4|TRBV7-9
TGTGCCAGCAGCTCCGAGGAAAACATTCAGTACTTC
CASSSEENIQYF
>14|.|.|TRBJ2-5|TRBV11-2
TGTGCCAGCAGCGGACCGGGCACGCAAGAGACCCAGTACTTC
CASSGPGTQETQYF
>14|few|.|TRBJ1-1|TRBV14
TGTGCCAGCAGCCAAGGGACGGTGAACACTGAAGCTTTCTTT
CASSQGTVNTEAFF
>14|once|TRBD2|TRBJ2-7|TRBV4-3
TGCGCCAGCAGCCAAGGACTAGCGGGCTACGAGCAGTACTTC
CASSQGLAGYEQYF
>15|.|.|TRBJ2-2|TRBV21-1
TGTGCCAGCAGCTCTAGCGGCCGCAGAGGAGGGGAGCTGTTTTTT
CASSSSGRRGGELFF
>13|.|.|TRBJ1-1|TRBV5-4
TGTGCCAGCAGCTTCCCCCCGAACACTGAAGCTTTCTTT
CASSFPPNTEAFF
>13|.|.|TRBJ2-2|TRBV7-9
TGTGCCAGCAGCTTAGGCGGGATCGGGGAGCTGTTTTTT
CASSLGGIGELFF
>16|.|TRBD1|TRBJ1-1|TRBV19
TGTGCCAGTAAGTGGGGACAGGGGGGTCCGAACACTGAAGCTTTCTTT
CASKWGQGGPNTEAFF
>13|.|TRBD1|TRBJ1-2|TRBV7-2
TGTGCCAGCAGCCTGGGACAGTTGGATGGCTACACCTTC
CASSLGQLDGYTF
>14|.|TRBD2|TRBJ2-5|TRBV28
TGTGCCAGCAAGGCGGGAGGACCGGGGGAGACCCAGTACTTC
CASKAGGPGETQYF
>14|.|TRBD1|TRBJ1-1|TRBV2
TGTGCCAGCACTAGACAGGGGTGGGACACTGAAGCTTTCTTT
CASTRQGWDTEAFF
>16|few|.|TRBJ1-3|TRBV5-5
TGTGCCAGCAGCAATCGGGGAGGGCGCTCTGGAAACACCATATATTTT
CASSNRGGRSGNTIYF
>20|.|.|TRBJ2-3|TRBV4-1
TGCGCCAGCAGCTCGAAGCCCGGGGGTGCAGGGCTAGTACCGAGAGATACGCAGTATTTT
CASSSKPGGAGLVPRDTQYF
>16|.|TRBD1|TRBJ1-2|TRBV19
TGTGCCAGTAGTACTTACCGGGACAGATCCCTCTATGGCTACACCTTC
CASSTYRDRSLYGYTF